The next 18 T cell receptor beta chains were all read from a single sample in a study of cytotoxic CD8 clonotypes in ibrutinib-treated CLL. Some clones are missing from TCRdb's copy, which holds only in-frame ones; the method was immunoSEQ multiplex PCR. The repertoire holds 130,000 to 150,000 clones, with around 93% as singletons. The sequencing here drew on PBMCs, taken after 12 months of ibrutinib treatment. All receptors come from a human donor with chronic lymphocytic leukemia.

This clone was counted once. The rearrangement links TRBV27 to TRBJ2-7, with 9 bases fitting TRBD2. This CDR3 contains 13 residues. In germline, CDR1 is MNHEY, CDR2 SMNVEV (reference sequence). V lost 3 bases to trimming and J lost 7 bases; unmatched junction nucleotides: 4. In nucleotides, the CDR3 is TGTGCCAGCAGTTTCTCGACTAGCGGTGAGCAGTACTTC. Translation gives CASSFSTSGEQYF.

The chain carries TRBV6-5 and TRBJ1-1, with D perhaps matching TRBD1 (6 bases). The CDR3 totals 15 residues. The germline V gene encodes CDR1 MNHEY and CDR2 SVGAGI. V lost 0 bases, J lost 1 base, and 9 bases lay in between. The CDR3 DNA is TGTGCCAGCAGTTACTCGGGGGGCCCGAACACTGAAGCTTTCTTT. Protein sequence: CASSYSGGPNTEAFF.

The V and J genes are TRBV5-8 and TRBJ1-1, with 9 bases aligning to TRBD1. Germline CDR1 and CDR2: SGHTS and YDEGEE. The CDR3 sequence is 15 residues long. V lost 5 bases to trimming and J lost 9 bases; unmatched junction nucleotides: 14. DNA of the CDR3: TGTGCCAGCAGTTTAGACCCCCCCGGGACAGGGCAAGCTTTCTTT. Its protein product is CASSLDPPGTGQAFF.

This clone was recorded only once. The chain uses TRBV6-1 and TRBJ1-4; 8 bases agree with TRBD1. The CDR3 contains 13 residues. Germline V gene lookup returns CDR1 MNHNS and CDR2 SASEGT. DNA of the CDR3: TGTTCGACAGGGGAACCAACTAATGAAAAACTGTTTTTT. Its translation is CSTGEPTNEKLFF.

This chain links TRBV4-2 with TRBJ1-1; the D gene is possibly TRBD1 (6 bases). The CDR3 totals 14 residues. Germline CDR1 and CDR2: LGHNA and YNFKEQ. V lost 0 bases, J lost 4 bases, and 9 bases lay in between. The CDR3 sequence is CASSQEWGATEAFF. The DNA for the CDR3 is TGTGCCAGCAGCCAAGAATGGGGGGCCACTGAAGCTTTCTTT.

CDR3 in amino acids: CASSEDVTTEAFF. DNA for the CDR3: TGTGCCAGCAGCGAAGATGTTACAACTGAAGCTTTCTTT. V is TRBV9 and J is TRBJ1-1; no clear D gene. Germline loops: CDR1 SGDLS, CDR2 YYNGEE. V lost 3 bases to trimming and J lost 5 bases, with 11 bases between them. The CDR3 is made up of 13 amino acids.

The chain carries TRBV18 and TRBJ2-5, with 10 bases that match TRBD1. Germline assignment: CDR1 KGHSH and CDR2 LQKENI. V dropped 3 bases and J dropped 4; count of bases not matched to a gene: 2. This CDR3 is built from 14 residues. This chain's CDR3 is CASSPTGGGETQYF. In DNA, the CDR3 is TGTGCCAGCTCACCGACAGGGGGCGGAGAGACCCAGTACTTC. The variable domain in full, completed from reference TRBV18 and TRBJ2-5, reads NAGVMQNPRHLVRRRGQEARLRCSPMKGHSHVYWYRQLPEEGLKFMVYLQKENIIDESGMPKERFSAEFPKEGPSILRIQQVVRGDSAAYFCASSPTGGGETQYFGPGTRLLVL.

The CDR3 coding sequence is TGTGCTAGCGGGCTAGCGGAGGAAGAGACCCAGTACTTC. Encoded protein: CASGLAEEETQYF. The chain is built from TRBV7-7 and TRBJ2-5, with TRBD2 identical over 7 bases. The CDR3 contains 13 residues. Germline V gene sequence: CDR1 SSHAT, CDR2 FNYEAQ (reference sequence).

This chain links TRBV7-9 with TRBJ1-1, with D uncertain. Per germline, CDR1 SEHNR and CDR2 FQNEAQ (reference sequence). V gave up 4 bases and J gave up 0 bases, with 12 bases separating them. The CDR3 totals 15 residues. This CDR3 is CASSSQAALNTEAFF. The CDR3, as DNA: TGTGCCAGCAGCTCGCAGGCCGCTTTGAACACTGAAGCTTTCTTT.

This clone came up a few times. The chain carries TRBV27 and TRBJ1-5; TRBD1 matches at 9 bases. Unmatched junction bases numbered 6, after V lost 6 bases and J lost 3 bases. CDR1 MNHEY and CDR2 SMNVEV come from the germline V gene (reference sequence). The CDR3 has 15 residues. In DNA, the CDR3 is TGTGCCAGCAGCACCGGGACAGGGCTCAATCAGCCCCAGCATTTT. It encodes CASSTGTGLNQPQHF.

The chain employs TRBV18 and TRBJ2-1; the match to TRBD2 covers 12 bases. V dropped 3 bases and J dropped 9; count of bases not matched to a gene: 6. Germline CDR1 is KGHSH and CDR2 is LQKENI. This CDR3 has 15 residues. CDR3 loop: CASSPPGLAGSEQFF. DNA for the CDR3: TGTGCCAGCTCACCCCCAGGACTAGCGGGAAGTGAGCAGTTCTTC. Combining the CDR3 with reference TRBV18 and TRBJ2-1 gives the whole variable domain NAGVMQNPRHLVRRRGQEARLRCSPMKGHSHVYWYRQLPEEGLKFMVYLQKENIIDESGMPKERFSAEFPKEGPSILRIQQVVRGDSAAYFCASSPPGLAGSEQFFGPGTRLTVL.

The J gene is TRBJ2-2, the V gene TRBV29-1, with a possible D match to TRBD2 (7 bases). The CDR3 length is 15 residues. Germline V CDR1 and CDR2: SQVTM, ANQGSEA. Trimming stripped 5 bases from V and 4 bases from J, with 17 bases between. DNA of the CDR3: TGCAGCGTTTCCACTAGGGGGGGCGGCACCGGGGAGCTGTTTTTT. It translates to CSVSTRGGGTGELFF.

The chain combines TRBV18 with TRBJ1-4, with TRBD1 identical over 9 bases. The CDR3 loop spans 14 amino acids. V shed 3 bases and J 8 bases; nucleotides not matched to a gene: 4. CDR1 KGHSH and CDR2 LQKENI come from the germline V gene. CDR3 sequence reads: CASSPGQGREKLFF. CDR3 nucleotide sequence: TGTGCCAGCTCACCGGGACAGGGAAGGGAAAAACTGTTTTTT.

In this sample, this clone turned up once. This chain links TRBV7-8 with TRBJ2-4; 8 bases agree with TRBD2. V gave up 5 bases and J gave up 0 bases; unmatched junction bases: 6. CDR3 size: 16 residues. Per germline, CDR1 SGHVS and CDR2 FQNEAQ. The CDR3 region is CASSLGLALAKNIQYF. For the CDR3, the DNA is TGTGCCAGCAGCCTCGGACTAGCACTAGCCAAAAACATTCAGTACTTC.

The chain uses TRBV9 and TRBJ2-5; possibly TRBD1 or TRBD2 for D (5 bases each). The V and J ends lost 2 bases and 1 base respectively, with 12 bases between them. CDR3 length: 15 residues. The germline gives CDR1 SGDLS, CDR2 YYNGEE. In DNA, the CDR3 is TGTGCCAGCAGCGTCTCTCTAGGGACCCAAGAGACCCAGTACTTC. It specifies CASSVSLGTQETQYF.

On this clone: The same CDR3 is also encoded by other DNA sequences in this sample. This chain connects TRBV7-2 to TRBJ2-1, with 10 bases aligning to TRBD2. The CDR3 length is 15 residues. V dropped 5 bases and J dropped 4; count of bases not matched to a gene: 5. Germline assignment: CDR1 SGHTA and CDR2 FQGNSA. The CDR3 reads CASSPGTSVYNEQFF. DNA for the CDR3: TGTGCCAGCAGCCCGGGGACTAGCGTTTACAATGAGCAGTTCTTC.

In this sample, this clone turned up once. J is TRBJ1-1 and V is TRBV7-9; D perhaps matches TRBD1 (5 bases). The CDR3 contains 13 residues. Trimming stripped 5 bases from V and 4 bases from J, with 11 bases between. The germline V gene encodes CDR1 SEHNR and CDR2 FQNEAQ (reference sequence). The CDR3 DNA sequence: TGTGCCAGCAGCCACCAGGGCGCCACTGAAGCTTTCTTT. Residues: CASSHQGATEAFF.

The chain has TRBV9 and TRBJ2-1; D is tentatively TRBD1 or TRBD2 (5 bases each). Deletions cut 1 base from V and 5 bases from J, with 7 bases between. The CDR3 loop spans 13 amino acids. Germline V gene sequence: CDR1 SGDLS, CDR2 YYNGEE. Written as DNA, the CDR3 is TGTGCCAGCAGCGTATCGGGACACAATGAGCAGTTCTTC. It encodes CASSVSGHNEQFF.